The subject of this entry is one T cell receptor (beta chain). Its antigen is as yet unknown. TCRdb's table, derived via immunoSEQ multiplex PCR, lists solely in-frame clones and lacks some. The sample gives about 94,000 clones, around 87% of which show up once; approximately 0.29% is in the top ten. This record comes from a study of OX40 agonist ivuxolimab in advanced cancers. Notes on the study in general: The antigens recognized by the expanded peripheral T cells, that is their antigen specificity, were not determined.

Cycle 7 day 1, cycle 4 day 1, and baseline were the timepoints at which blood was sampled. From germline, CDR1 is MGHRA and CDR2 YSYEKL. Deletions cut 1 base from V and 0 bases from J, with 12 bases between. This CDR3 has 16 residues. V and J are TRBV4-1 and TRBJ1-2, with a tentative D call TRBD1 (6 bases). The clonotype originates from an adult with an advanced solid tumor such as melanoma, head and neck, liver or kidney cancer. The sample was CD4+ or CD8+ T cells sorted from blood, taken in a trial of the OX40 agonist ivuxolimab. The CDR3 reads CASSQAGQSSNYGYTF. As DNA, the CDR3 is TGCGCCAGCAGCCAAGCCGGACAGAGCTCTAACTATGGCTACACCTTC.